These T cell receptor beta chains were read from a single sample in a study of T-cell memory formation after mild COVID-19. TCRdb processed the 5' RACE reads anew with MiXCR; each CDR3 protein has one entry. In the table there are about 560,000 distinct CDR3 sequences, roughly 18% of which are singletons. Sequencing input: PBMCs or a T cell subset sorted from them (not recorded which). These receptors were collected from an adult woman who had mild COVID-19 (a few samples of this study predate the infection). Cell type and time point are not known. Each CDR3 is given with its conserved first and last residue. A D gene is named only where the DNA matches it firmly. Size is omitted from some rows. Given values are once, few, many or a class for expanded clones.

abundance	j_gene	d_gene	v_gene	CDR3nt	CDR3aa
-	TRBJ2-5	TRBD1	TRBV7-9	TGTGCCAGCAGCTACAGGGGGCCGGAGGAGACCCAGTACTTC	CASSYRGPEETQYF
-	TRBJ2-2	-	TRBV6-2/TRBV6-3	TGTGCCAGCAGACAGACGAACACCGGGGAGCTGTTTTTT	CASRQTNTGELFF
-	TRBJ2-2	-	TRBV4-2	TGTGCCAGCAGCCAAGATGGGGGGCGGGACACCGGGGAGCTGTTTTTT	CASSQDGGRDTGELFF
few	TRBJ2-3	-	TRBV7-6	TGTGCCAGCAGCTTAGGTGATTTCACAGATACGCAGTATTTT	CASSLGDFTDTQYF
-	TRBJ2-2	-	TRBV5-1	TGCGCCAGCAGCTTCAGGACGACTTCGGGCGGGGAGCTGTTTTTT	CASSFRTTSGGELFF
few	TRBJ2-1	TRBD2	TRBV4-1	TGCGCCAGCAGCCAACTGAGCGGGGTTAACAATGAGCAGTTCTTC	CASSQLSGVNNEQFF
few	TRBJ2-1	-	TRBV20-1	TGCAGTGCTCCGTTACGGGGTAGCGTATTCTACAATGAGCAGTTCTTC	CSAPLRGSVFYNEQFF
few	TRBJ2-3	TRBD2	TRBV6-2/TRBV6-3	TGTGCCAGCGCACAACCGGGACTACTAAGCGCAGATACGCAGTATTTT	CASAQPGLLSADTQYF
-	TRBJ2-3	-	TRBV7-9	TGTGCCGGACGGCGGGAACGCGACACAGATACGCAGTATTTT	CAGRRERDTDTQYF
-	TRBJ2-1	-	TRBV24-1	TGTGCCACCAGTGGCCCCTCAATAGCAGCCAGGGCGGTGGATGAGCAGTTCTTC	CATSGPSIAARAVDEQFF
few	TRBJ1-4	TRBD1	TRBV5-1	TGCGCCAGCAGCTTGGTGGGGACAGGGGGTGAAAAACTGTTTTTT	CASSLVGTGGEKLFF
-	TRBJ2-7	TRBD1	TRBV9	TGTGCCAGCAGCGTAGAAGGGACAGGGCCCTACGAGCAGTACTTC	CASSVEGTGPYEQYF
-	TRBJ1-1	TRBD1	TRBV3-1	TGTGCCAGCACCACAGGGGGCACTGAAGCTTTCTTT	CASTTGGTEAFF
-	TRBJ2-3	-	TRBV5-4	TGTGCCAGCAGACTGACAGTCGGTAGCACAGATACGCAGTATTTT	CASRLTVGSTDTQYF
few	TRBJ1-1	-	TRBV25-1	TGTGCCAGCAGTGAATCATCCGGGGGGCGCACCGCTGAAGCTTTCTTT	CASSESSGGRTAEAFF
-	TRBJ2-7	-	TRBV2	TGTGCCAGCAGTGATCCCCCCAGAAACTACGAGCAGTACTTC	CASSDPPRNYEQYF
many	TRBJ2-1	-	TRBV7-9	TGTGCCAGCAGCTCCGGAGTGGGGGGTTACAATGAGCAGTTCTTC	CASSSGVGGYNEQFF
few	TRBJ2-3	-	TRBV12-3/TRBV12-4	TGTGCCAGCGGCCAAGATACGCAGTATTTT	CASGQDTQYF
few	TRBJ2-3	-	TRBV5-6	TGTGCCAGCAGCGAAAGACAGACCACAGATACGCAGTATTTT	CASSERQTTDTQYF
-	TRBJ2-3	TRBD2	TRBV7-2	TGTGCCAGCAGCCGATTCGGGGGGGCTAGCGGGAGGGCCGTAGATACGCAGTATTTT	CASSRFGGASGRAVDTQYF
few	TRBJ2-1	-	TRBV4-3	TGCGCCAGCAGCCAAGTCTTAAGCGGGGACAACAATGAGCAGTTCTTC	CASSQVLSGDNNEQFF
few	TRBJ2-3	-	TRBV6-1	TGTGCCAGCAGTGAAGATATTACACGCACAGATACGCAGTATTTT	CASSEDITRTDTQYF
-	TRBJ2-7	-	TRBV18	TGTGCCAGCTCACCCGGTGCCGAAAGACAGGGGAGGGGTTACGAGCAGTACTTC	CASSPGAERQGRGYEQYF
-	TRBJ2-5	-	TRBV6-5	TGTGCCAGCAGTCCATCGACGGGGCTAAGGGAGACCCAGTACTTC	CASSPSTGLRETQYF
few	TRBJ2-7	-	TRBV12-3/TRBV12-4	TGTGCCAGCAGTTTCCCGAAGAAATCCTACGAGCAGTACTTC	CASSFPKKSYEQYF
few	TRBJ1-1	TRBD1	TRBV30	TGTGCCTGGATTCTCAGGGGGCGCGAAGCTTTCTTT	CAWILRGREAFF
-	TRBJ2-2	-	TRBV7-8	TGTGCCAGCAGCTTAGTAGACAGTACGAACACCGGGGAGCTGTTTTTT	CASSLVDSTNTGELFF
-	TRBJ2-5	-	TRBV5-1	TGCGCCAGCAGCCAACAGGGAGATATTGAGACCCAGTACTTC	CASSQQGDIETQYF
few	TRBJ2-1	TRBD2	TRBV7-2	TGTGCCAGCACCAGAGCGGGGGGGCCTGTTGAGCAGTTCTTC	CASTRAGGPVEQFF
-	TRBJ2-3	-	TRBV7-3	TGTGCCAGCAGTCCCTTTCTCGCTAGCGCGATAGATACGCAGTATTTT	CASSPFLASAIDTQYF
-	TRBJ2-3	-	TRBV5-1	TGCGCCAGCAGCGCCGGGGTTAGCACAGATACGCAGTATTTT	CASSAGVSTDTQYF
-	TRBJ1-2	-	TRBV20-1	TGCAGTGCACAAACAGGGTCTCAAGGCTACACCTTC	CSAQTGSQGYTF
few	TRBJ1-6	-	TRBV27	TGTGCCAGCGGGGCCCACTCGGAATCACCCCTCCACTTT	CASGAHSESPLHF
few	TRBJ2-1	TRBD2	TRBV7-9	TGTGCCAGCAGCCCACGGACTAGCGGGATATACAATGAGCAGTTCTTC	CASSPRTSGIYNEQFF
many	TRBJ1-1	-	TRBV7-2	TGTGCCAGCAGCTCCCACCTAGGGAACACTGAAGCTTTCTTT	CASSSHLGNTEAFF
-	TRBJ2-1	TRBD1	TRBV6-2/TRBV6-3	TGTGCCACCCGCTCCGGACGACAGGGGCACAATGAGCAGTTCTTC	CATRSGRQGHNEQFF
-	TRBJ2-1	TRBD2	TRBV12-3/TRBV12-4	TGTGCCAGCAGCCATATCCCGGGAGGTGAGCAGTTCTTC	CASSHIPGGEQFF
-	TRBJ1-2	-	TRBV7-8	TGTGCCAGCAGCTTAACTGGGGCTCGGGGCTACACCTTC	CASSLTGARGYTF
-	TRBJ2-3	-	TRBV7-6	TGTGCCAGCAGCTTAAGGGCAGTAGCTAGCACAGATACGCAGTATTTT	CASSLRAVASTDTQYF
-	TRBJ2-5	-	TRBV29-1	TGCAGCGTTGAACCCACCGGGGAGACCCAGTACTTC	CSVEPTGETQYF
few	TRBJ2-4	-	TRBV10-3	TGTGCCATCAGTGAGTCTGAGTTGCTTTGGGAGCTAGCCAAAAACATTCAGTACTTC	CAISESELLWELAKNIQYF
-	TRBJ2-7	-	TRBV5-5	TGTGCCAGCAGCTTCAACGCAGCGGCAAAATACGAGCAGTACTTC	CASSFNAAAKYEQYF
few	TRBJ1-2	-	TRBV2	TGTGCCAGCAGTGAATTTCGGGGTCTGGACTATGGCTACACCTTC	CASSEFRGLDYGYTF
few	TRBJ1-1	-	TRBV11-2	TGTGCCAGCAGCCTATACGGGGACATCACTGAAGCTTTCTTT	CASSLYGDITEAFF
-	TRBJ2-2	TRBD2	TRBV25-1	TGTGCCAGCAGTGAAGATGGGAGGGCGGCCGGGGAGCTGTTTTTT	CASSEDGRAAGELFF
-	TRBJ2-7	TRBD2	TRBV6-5	TGTGCCAGCAGTTACGTAGCGGGAACATCCTACGAGCAGTACTTC	CASSYVAGTSYEQYF
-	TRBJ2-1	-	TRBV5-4	TGTGCCAGCAGCTTGCAGGGGGGTCCCTACAATGAGCAGTTCTTC	CASSLQGGPYNEQFF